The next 5 T cell receptor beta chains were all read from a single sample in a study of STAT5B mutations in CD4+ large granular lymphocyte leukemia. Assay: immunoSEQ multiplex PCR; the TCRdb copy retains only in-frame clones and omits some. The profile shows tens of thousands of clones, 75% to 85% of them singletons. Specimen: CD4+ T cells from blood buffy coats. The receptors were gathered from a human donor in good health.

CDR3 DNA sequence: TGTGCCAGCAGTTGGAGGACCACCCAGTACTTC. This encodes CASSWRTTQYF. V gene TRBV6-5 combines with J gene TRBJ2-5, with D perhaps TRBD2 (5 bases). Looked up from germline, CDR1 is MNHEY and CDR2 is SVGAGI. This CDR3 is 11 amino acids long. The germline V and J ends were trimmed by 4 bases and 8 bases, with 8 bases remaining between them.

The chain links TRBV6-6 to TRBJ2-2; a weak D match, TRBD2 (6 bases). Per the germline V gene, CDR1 is MNHNY and CDR2 is SVGAGI (reference sequence). CDR3 size: 16 residues. V lost 2 bases to trimming and J lost 4 bases, with 14 bases between them. CDR3 DNA: TGTGCCAGCAGTTACCGCCCCGGGGGAAGCACCGGGGAGCTGTTTTTT. Its protein product is CASSYRPGGSTGELFF.

The rearrangement links TRBV27 to TRBJ2-1; the match to TRBD2 covers 8 bases. This CDR3 spans 16 amino acids. The V gene end was trimmed by 1 base and the J gene end by 7 bases; junction bases not matched to a gene: 9. Germline V gene data show CDR1 as MNHEY and CDR2 as SMNVEV (reference sequence). CDR3 coding DNA: TGTGCCAGCAGTTTATGGGCGGGGGGAATATGGAATGAGCAGTTCTTC. Translated: CASSLWAGGIWNEQFF.

The V and J genes are TRBV2 and TRBJ2-7; unclear D gene. Per germline, CDR1 SNHLY and CDR2 FYNNEI. The CDR3 loop spans 10 amino acids. V was cut by 6 bases and J by 2 bases, with 2 bases left in between. The CDR3 DNA sequence: TGTGCCAGCAGCCCCTACGAGCAGTACTTC. It codes for CASSPYEQYF.

This rearrangement joins TRBV30 to TRBJ2-5; possibly TRBD2 for D (5 bases). The J call may be wrong; the DNA end is better matched by TRBJ2-7. Germline V lookup: CDR1 GTSNPN, CDR2 SVGIG (reference sequence). The CDR3 totals 15 residues. The CDR3 region is CAWRRGQVSSYEQYF. The CDR3 DNA reads as TGTGCCTGGAGACGCGGGCAGGTCAGCTCCTACGAGCAGTACTTC.